The rows below give T cell receptor beta chains drawn from one sample of a study of T cell responses to AZD1222 COVID-19 vaccine. The repertoire was sequenced with immunoSEQ multiplex PCR; TCRdb's copy has only in-frame clones and lacks some. The sample has 100,000 or so clones, 89% seen once. Sequencing used peripheral blood, obtained 28 days after the second AZD1222 dose. These receptors were collected from an adult who received the AZD1222 COVID-19 vaccine. Each CDR3 is given with its conserved first and last residue. The order of the fields is CDR3 DNA, CDR3 protein, clone size, V gene, J gene, D gene. D genes are given only for firm matches. Rows give clone size only sometimes, using once, few, many, or a class for an expanded clone.

TGCGCCAGCAGCCAAGAATTGGGGTACGAGCAGTACTTC,CASSQELGYEQYF,-,TRBV4-3,TRBJ2-7,-
TGTGCCAGCAGCTTAGCGGGGGGGACAGCGAATGAAAAACTGTTTTTT,CASSLAGGTANEKLFF,once,TRBV7-8,TRBJ1-4,TRBD1
TGTGCCAGCAGTTCTGGGGTCGGATTCACTGAAGCTTTCTTT,CASSSGVGFTEAFF,-,TRBV28,TRBJ1-1,-
TGTGCCAGCTCACCTAAGCGGGATTCTGGAAACACCATATATTTT,CASSPKRDSGNTIYF,-,TRBV18,TRBJ1-3,-
TGCAGCGTTGCCCCGGGACTAACGAAGTTCTTC,CSVAPGLTKFF,-,TRBV29-1,TRBJ2-1,TRBD2
TGTGCCAGCACTAGAGCGGGAGGGTCCCTTTACGAGCAGTACTTC,CASTRAGGSLYEQYF,few,TRBV6-5,TRBJ2-7,TRBD2
TGCAGTGCTAGTAAGACTAGCGGGAGAGGCGAGCAGTTCTTC,CSASKTSGRGEQFF,-,TRBV20-1,TRBJ2-1,TRBD2
TGTGCCAGTAATGGGGCCCCAAACACCGGGGAGCTGTTTTTT,CASNGAPNTGELFF,-,TRBV19,TRBJ2-2,-
TGCGCCAGCAGCTTACTGAAGAGCACAGATACGCAGTATTTT,CASSLLKSTDTQYF,once,TRBV5-1,TRBJ2-3,-
TGTGCCAGCAGCCGGTCCATTAATAGCAATCAGCCCCAGCATTTT,CASSRSINSNQPQHF,-,TRBV7-6,TRBJ1-5,-
TGCAGCGGCGCAGGTTTGACTAGCGGAGCTAATGAGCAGTTCTTC,CSGAGLTSGANEQFF,-,TRBV29-1,TRBJ2-1,TRBD2
TGTGCCAGCAGTCCAACCGCCGGGACAGGGGGCTACGAGCAGTACTTC,CASSPTAGTGGYEQYF,-,TRBV27,TRBJ2-7,TRBD1
TGTGCCAGTAGTATAGGGGCGCGTGGTAGGAGAGCAGATACGCAGTATTTT,CASSIGARGRRADTQYF,-,TRBV19,TRBJ2-3,-
TGTGCCAGCTCCCCGGGACAGCGGAACACTGAAGCTTTCTTT,CASSPGQRNTEAFF,-,TRBV18,TRBJ1-1,TRBD1
TGTGCCAGCAGCTTAGCCTACGAGCAGTACTTC,CASSLAYEQYF,-,TRBV5-5,TRBJ2-7,-
TGTGCCAGCAGCGCTACGAGGGACTGGGGACTAGCGGGAGGGCTCATGTCCTACAATGAGCAGTTCTTC,CASSATRDWGLAGGLMSYNEQFF,once,TRBV9,TRBJ2-1,TRBD2
TGTGCCAGTAGGAATAAACAGGGATTTAGCAATCAGCCCCAGCATTTT,CASRNKQGFSNQPQHF,-,TRBV19,TRBJ1-5,-
TGTGCCAGCAGCTTAGTGGGGAGCAATCAGCCCCAGCATTTT,CASSLVGSNQPQHF,few,TRBV7-2,TRBJ1-5,-
TGTGCCAGTAGTACCACTAGCGGGGGGTACAATGAGCAGTTCTTC,CASSTTSGGYNEQFF,once,TRBV19,TRBJ2-1,TRBD2
TGTGCCAGCAGCCTGTATACAGGCGCCTCTGGAAACACCATATATTTT,CASSLYTGASGNTIYF,once,TRBV7-2,TRBJ1-3,-
TGTGCCAGCAGAAGCGGGAGTAGCTACGAGCAGTACTTC,CASRSGSSYEQYF,-,TRBV28,TRBJ2-7,TRBD2
TGTGCCAGCTCACCCCGACTGGACAGGGTGAACACTGAAGCTTTCTTT,CASSPRLDRVNTEAFF,-,TRBV18,TRBJ1-1,TRBD1
TGTGCCAGCTCACCAGCTCTAGCGGGAGTCGGGGAGCAGTACTTC,CASSPALAGVGEQYF,-,TRBV18,TRBJ2-7,TRBD2
TGTGCCAGCAGTAGCTCTTGGAATGAGCAGTTCTTC,CASSSSWNEQFF,-,TRBV7-2,TRBJ2-1,-
TGTGCCATCAGTGAAGGGCCGACCCAAGAGACCCAGTACTTC,CAISEGPTQETQYF,once,TRBV10-3,TRBJ2-5,-
TGTGCCAGCAGCCCTCTGCGGGAGGGTTACAATGAGCAGTTCTTC,CASSPLREGYNEQFF,-,TRBV14,TRBJ2-1,TRBD2
TGTGCCTGGAGTGTTGGGACAGGGGTTTCACCCCTCCACTTT,CAWSVGTGVSPLHF,few,TRBV30,TRBJ1-6,TRBD1
TGTGCCAGCAGTTACCAGCAGACGGAATATGGCTACACCTTC,CASSYQQTEYGYTF,-,TRBV6-5,TRBJ1-2,-
TGTGCCAGCAGTTCCCAAAGGACAGACCATGGCTACACCTTC,CASSSQRTDHGYTF,-,TRBV27,TRBJ1-2,-
TGTGCCAGCTCAGAGGACAGGTCGCAGCCCCAGCATTTT,CASSEDRSQPQHF,-,TRBV18,TRBJ1-5,TRBD1
TGTGCCTGGAGTGGTGGGTTTGGCAATCAGCCCCAGCATTTT,CAWSGGFGNQPQHF,-,TRBV30,TRBJ1-5,-
TGTGCCTGGAGTGTAGGGGGGGGCGCCAAAAACATTCAGTACTTC,CAWSVGGGAKNIQYF,-,TRBV30,TRBJ2-4,-
TGTGCCAGCAGCGTAGGCATGAACACTGAAGCTTTCTTT,CASSVGMNTEAFF,-,TRBV9,TRBJ1-1,-
TGCGCCAGCACCCAGGGACTCAGGAACACCGGGGAGCTGTTTTTT,CASTQGLRNTGELFF,-,TRBV10-2,TRBJ2-2,-
TGTGCCAGCACTATAGTGGGGGCGTCTGGAAACACCATATATTTT,CASTIVGASGNTIYF,few,TRBV28,TRBJ1-3,-
TGTGCCAGCAGCAAAGTGAGCACAGATACGCAGTATTTT,CASSKVSTDTQYF,-,TRBV21-1,TRBJ2-3,-
TGTGCCAGCAGCAGAACTAGCTCCACAGATACGCAGTATTTT,CASSRTSSTDTQYF,once,TRBV2,TRBJ2-3,-
TGTGCCACCAGTGATCATGGAGAAACCTACGAGCAGTACTTC,CATSDHGETYEQYF,-,TRBV24-1,TRBJ2-7,-
TGTGCCAGTAGGGATACAGGGAGCTCTGGAAACACCATATATTTT,CASRDTGSSGNTIYF,-,TRBV19,TRBJ1-3,-
TGTGCCGCCCGCTCCACTCTAGGTGGCCGACAGGGGGATGGCGGGGAGCTGTTTTTT,CAARSTLGGRQGDGGELFF,-,TRBV19,TRBJ2-2,TRBD1
TGCGCCAGCAGCTTGAGGGGGGGCGCCTATAATTCACCCCTCCACTTT,CASSLRGGAYNSPLHF,-,TRBV5-1,TRBJ1-6,-
TGTGCCAGCGAACAGGGCTGGAACTATGGCTACACCTTC,CASEQGWNYGYTF,-,TRBV12-3/TRBV12-4,TRBJ1-2,-
TGTGCCAGCAGCTCCCATCGGGGGGGTGGGGAGCTGTTTTTT,CASSSHRGGGELFF,-,TRBV11-2,TRBJ2-2,TRBD2
TGTGCCAGTAGTATTATTGGAGGAAACGAGCAGTACTTC,CASSIIGGNEQYF,-,TRBV19,TRBJ2-7,-
TGTGCCATCAGTGAGCTACAGGGACTATCATACGAGCAGTACTTC,CAISELQGLSYEQYF,once,TRBV10-3,TRBJ2-7,-
TGTGCCAGCAGCTTAGCTAGCGGGAGGACGGGGGAGCAGTACTTC,CASSLASGRTGEQYF,-,TRBV11-2,TRBJ2-7,TRBD2
TGTGCCAGCAGCGAACACGCGGGACAGAGGGTAAATGAGCAGTTCTTC,CASSEHAGQRVNEQFF,-,TRBV7-3,TRBJ2-1,-
TGTGCCAGCAGTTTAGGGTGGTTCCGGGGGCGAGACTATGGCTACACCTTC,CASSLGWFRGRDYGYTF,-,TRBV28,TRBJ1-2,-
TGTGCCAGTAGTATAGTTAGGACAGGGAGGTTGGTGGAGACCCAGTACTTC,CASSIVRTGRLVETQYF,-,TRBV19,TRBJ2-5,TRBD1
TGTGCCAGCTCACCACCGGGGACGCCTTACGAGCAGTACTTC,CASSPPGTPYEQYF,-,TRBV18,TRBJ2-7,-
TGCAGCGTTGCCCAGGACAGGGGTAGCGAGCAGTACTTC,CSVAQDRGSEQYF,-,TRBV29-1,TRBJ2-7,TRBD1
TGTGCCAGCTCACCACCCACCGCCTACGAGCAGTACTTC,CASSPPTAYEQYF,-,TRBV18,TRBJ2-7,-
TGTGCCAGCTCAACCGGGGCCATCAATCAGCCCCAGCATTTT,CASSTGAINQPQHF,-,TRBV18,TRBJ1-5,-